This T cell receptor beta chain was captured in a study of OX40 agonist ivuxolimab in advanced cancers. The protocol was immunoSEQ multiplex PCR, while the TCRdb copy is restricted to in-frame clones and leaves out a portion. The table shows 45,000 to 65,000 clones, with roughly 90% occurring only once. This clone was detected only once. Its target is unknown. Study-level points and caveats: Dosing at 0.1 to 3.0 mg/kg was accompanied by clonal expansion of CD4+ and CD8+ blood T cells by week 6. CD8+ T cells averaged more expanded clones than CD4+.

The sample here was CD4+ or CD8+ T cells sorted from blood, taken in a trial of the OX40 agonist ivuxolimab. This clonotype originated in an adult with an advanced solid tumor such as melanoma, head and neck, liver or kidney cancer.

The CDR3 loop reads CASSPQGTEQYF. CDR3 bases: TGTGCCAGCAGTCCTCAGGGTACCGAGCAGTACTTC. The chain combines TRBV6-5 with TRBJ2-7; D might be TRBD1 (5 bases). This CDR3 has 12 residues. Germline V gene data show CDR1 as MNHEY and CDR2 as SVGAGI. V was shortened by 5 bases and J by 6 bases, with 11 bases between the two germline ends.